This T cell receptor beta chain was obtained from a study of cytomegalovirus exposure and HLA in healthy donors. Study context: The platform used for the 100 to 150 validation repertoires matched that of the 666 first-cohort repertoires, a later analysis reported.

The germline gives CDR1 SGHTA, CDR2 FQGNSA. With 1 base removed from V and 3 bases from J, the gap between germline ends came to 8 bases. The CDR3 runs to 14 residues. Profiling relied on immunoSEQ multiplex PCR, and the TCRdb table lists in-frame clones only, not all of them. The sample has around 150,000 clones, about 86% seen once. On this clone: Its cognate antigen is unknown.

Findings of the study overall: Cytomegalovirus association was listed for around 170 TCR beta chains. Generally TCR sequences proved uncommon, though certain public TCRs appeared in numerous donors.

J is TRBJ2-3 and V is TRBV7-2; D ambiguous. This TCR was sampled from a young woman in good health and CMV-seronegative. The sequencing input was PBMCs. The chain's CDR3 is CASSLVAQTDTQYF. As DNA, the CDR3 is TGTGCCAGCAGCTTAGTTGCCCAGACAGATACGCAGTATTTT.